These 9 T cell receptor beta chains were sequenced from one sample in a study of cytomegalovirus exposure and HLA in healthy donors. The PCR ran on 60 Vbeta and 13 Jbeta primers. TCRdb keeps only in-frame clones here, not all; method: immunoSEQ multiplex PCR. The table includes a few hundred thousand clones, around 90% detected once. Material: PBMCs. These receptors were collected from a girl aged 2 to 10 in good health and CMV-seronegative.

This rearrangement joins TRBV7-2 to TRBJ2-7; 15 bases map to TRBD2. Germline CDR1 reads SGHTA; CDR2 reads FQGNSA. The CDR3 consists of 17 residues. Trimming removed 5 bases from V and 2 bases from J; junction bases left unmatched: 7. The CDR3: CASSRGTSGGLAYEQYF. As DNA, the CDR3 is TGTGCCAGCAGCCGAGGGACTAGCGGGGGGCTAGCCTACGAGCAGTACTTC.

V usage is TRBV6-5 and J usage is TRBJ2-7; 7 positions match TRBD2. Germline V gives CDR1 MNHEY, CDR2 SVGAGI. The CDR3 loop spans 13 amino acids. The ends lost 2 bases at V and 5 bases at J; junction bases unmatched: 3. The CDR3, as DNA: TGTGCCAGCAGTTACGGGGGGGGTAACGAGCAGTACTTC. It yields the protein CASSYGGGNEQYF.

CDR3 region: CASSRKAGEAFF. The CDR3 nucleotides read TGTGCCAGCAGCCGCAAGGCAGGTGAAGCTTTCTTT. V and J are TRBV21-1 and TRBJ1-1; the tabulated D call, TRBD1, remains unverified against the DNA. TRBV21-1 is tagged as a pseudogene. CDR3 length: 12 residues.

The chain recombines TRBV13 with TRBJ2-7; 11 nucleotides line up with TRBD2. CDR1 is PRHDT and CDR2 is FYEKMQ in the germline V gene (reference sequence). Germline trimming cut 5 bases from V and 9 bases from J; bases unmatched to any gene: 9. This CDR3 spans 14 amino acids. CDR3 in DNA: TGTGCCAGCAGCGAATTAGCGGGAGGGCCTGTGCAGTACTTC. Residues: CASSELAGGPVQYF. Based on the CDR3 plus reference TRBV13 and TRBJ2-7, the full variable domain is AAGVIQSPRHLIKEKRETATLKCYPIPRHDTVYWYQQGPGQDPQFLISFYEKMQSDKGSIPDRFSAQQFSDYHSELNMSSLELGDSALYFCASSELAGGPVQYFGPGTRLTVT.

The chain is built from TRBV19 and TRBJ1-6; 7 nucleotides align to TRBD1. CDR1 and CDR2 from the germline V gene are LNHDA and SQIVND (reference sequence). V was pared by 2 bases and J by 0 bases, with 10 bases of the junction left unmatched. This CDR3 has 19 residues. The CDR3 nucleotides read TGTGCCAGTAGTATATCTCACGACAGGGAGAGCTCCTATAATTCACCCCTCCACTTT. Its protein is CASSISHDRESSYNSPLHF.

The DNA for the CDR3 is TGTGCCAGTAGTAAACCCGGGACTCAGAACAATGAGCAGTTCTTC. It encodes CASSKPGTQNNEQFF. The J gene is TRBJ2-1, the V gene TRBV19; tentative D call: TRBD2 (6 bases). Trimming pared 4 bases from V and 5 bases from J, leaving 15 bases between. Germline assignment: CDR1 LNHDA and CDR2 SQIVND (reference sequence). The CDR3 spans 15 residues.

The chain employs TRBV11-2 and TRBJ2-7, with 11 bases lining up with TRBD2. Germline assignment: CDR1 SGHAT and CDR2 FQNNGV. The CDR3 contains 15 residues. V lost 4 bases and J lost 0; bases outside the gene matches: 2. In DNA, the CDR3 is TGTGCCAGCAGCTCTAGCGGGGGGCTCTCCTACGAGCAGTACTTC. Translated, it gives CASSSSGGLSYEQYF.

The chain employs TRBV6-1 and TRBJ1-1; tentatively, D is TRBD1 (5 bases). Germline V gives CDR1 MNHNS, CDR2 SASEGT. Deletions cut 2 bases from V and 3 bases from J, with 10 bases between. This CDR3 has 14 amino acids. The CDR3 coding sequence is TGTGCCAGCAGTGAAACAGGCTTTTACACTGAAGCTTTCTTT. Its protein is CASSETGFYTEAFF.

The chain recombines TRBV7-9 with TRBJ2-5, with 9 bases that match TRBD1. Trimming cost V 5 bases and J 5 bases; bases outside gene matches: 9. The CDR3 runs 15 residues. Germline V gene data show CDR1 as SEHNR and CDR2 as FQNEAQ (reference sequence). This CDR3 reads CASSGRRQGGETQYF. The CDR3, as DNA: TGTGCCAGCAGCGGACGCAGACAGGGGGGGGAGACCCAGTACTTC.